These 17 T cell receptor beta chains originate from one sample sequenced in a study of blood T cell repertoires in COVID-19. TCRdb's copy holds only in-frame clones and misses some; the assay was immunoSEQ multiplex PCR. The sample records some 510,000 clones, around 89% being singletons. Material: PBMCs or T cells enriched from blood (not recorded which). Source of these receptors: a woman in her 40s who had recovered from COVID-19.

V gene TRBV7-2 combines with J gene TRBJ2-7, with TRBD2 identical over 8 bases. Germline CDR1 SGHTA, CDR2 FQGNSA. The CDR3 contains 16 residues. Trimming cost V 2 bases and J 0 bases; bases outside gene matches: 6. For the CDR3, the DNA is TGTGCCAGCAGCTTATCACCCGGGACTAGCTCCTACGAGCAGTACTTC. This translates into CASSLSPGTSSYEQYF.

The chain combines TRBV6-5 with TRBJ1-4; possible D gene TRBD1, 6 bases. Germline CDR1 MNHEY, CDR2 SVGAGI. The CDR3 consists of 16 residues. V gave up 0 bases and J gave up 6 bases, with 14 bases separating them. The CDR3, as DNA: TGTGCCAGCAGTTACTCGCCCAGGGGTAGGGATGAAAAACTGTTTTTT. This encodes CASSYSPRGRDEKLFF.

This clone was seen only once. The J gene is TRBJ2-6, the V gene TRBV5-1; D perhaps matches TRBD1 (6 bases). The CDR3 length is 17 residues. The germline V gene has CDR1 SGHRS and CDR2 YFSETQ. V dropped 3 bases and J dropped 9 bases, with 22 bases sitting between them. The CDR3 sequence is CASSSTYQDRRVNVLTF. Here the CDR3 DNA reads TGCGCCAGCAGCTCGACCTATCAAGACAGGCGGGTCAACGTCCTGACTTTC.

This sequence joins TRBV5-1 and TRBJ1-4, with unresolved D. Germline-derived CDR1 and CDR2 are SGHRS and YFSETQ. The CDR3 covers 14 residues. V gave up 0 bases and J gave up 2 bases, with 5 bases separating them. CDR3 DNA: TGCGCCAGCAGCTTGGACAGTACTAATGAAAAACTGTTTTTT. Its translation is CASSLDSTNEKLFF.

The chain carries TRBV5-1 and TRBJ1-5, with 8 bases lining up with TRBD1. The junction had 9 bases not matched to a gene; V was cut back by 4 bases and J by 6 bases. The germline gives CDR1 SGHRS, CDR2 YFSETQ. The CDR3 loop spans 15 amino acids. CDR3 amino acids: CASSPSTGDGQPQHF. For the CDR3, the DNA is TGCGCCAGCAGCCCGTCGACAGGGGACGGTCAGCCCCAGCATTTT.

The chain links TRBV7-9 to TRBJ1-2, with 7 bases that match TRBD1. Trimming cost V 5 bases and J 3 bases; bases outside gene matches: 6. The CDR3 runs to 14 residues. Germline V gene sequence: CDR1 SEHNR, CDR2 FQNEAQ (reference sequence). The CDR3 loop is CASSRTGGDYGYTF. The CDR3 DNA sequence: TGTGCCAGCAGCCGGACAGGTGGGGACTATGGCTACACCTTC.

V and J are TRBV24-1 and TRBJ2-5; the D is unclear. V shed 4 bases and J shed 0 bases, with 2 bases lying between them. The CDR3 loop spans 12 amino acids. Germline CDR1 KGHDR, CDR2 SFDVKD. CDR3: CATSDYQETQYF. The CDR3 DNA reads TGTGCCACCAGTGACTACCAAGAGACCCAGTACTTC.

The chain's CDR3 is CASSPTQPNTEAFF. The CDR3 nucleotides read TGTGCCAGCAGCCCAACACAACCGAACACTGAAGCTTTCTTT. The rearrangement joins TRBV14 to TRBJ1-1; D not certain. Between the trimmed V and J ends, which lost 4 bases and 1 base, there was a span of 10 bases. The CDR3 spans 14 residues. CDR1 and CDR2 (germline): SGHDN, FVKESK. Using reference TRBV14 and TRBJ1-1 for the parts outside the CDR3, the full variable domain is EAGVTQFPSHSVIEKGQTVTLRCDPISGHDNLYWYRRVMGKEIKFLLHFVKESKQDESGMPNNRFLAERTGGTYSTLKVQPAELEDSGVYFCASSPTQPNTEAFFGQGTRLTVV.

This chain joins TRBV27 and TRBJ1-1; D is unresolved. Trimming shortened V by 3 bases and J by 5 bases, and 10 bases separated the two germline ends. The CDR3 runs to 13 residues. The germline V gene encodes CDR1 MNHEY and CDR2 SMNVEV (reference sequence). DNA for the CDR3: TGTGCCAGCAGTTTTCCAGGTGGGACTGAAGCTTTCTTT. Amino acid sequence: CASSFPGGTEAFF.

The genes are TRBV25-1 and TRBJ1-1, with 7 bases matching TRBD1. Germline trimming cut 5 bases from V and 1 base from J; bases unmatched to any gene: 4. The length of the CDR3 is 14 residues. CDR1 and CDR2 from the germline V gene are MGHDK and SYGVNS. CDR3 amino acids: CASSINRGNTEAFF. In DNA form, the CDR3 reads TGTGCCAGCAGTATAAACAGGGGGAACACTGAAGCTTTCTTT.

This chain connects TRBV5-1 to TRBJ2-2, with 9 bases lining up with TRBD1. The CDR3 loop spans 16 amino acids. Germline CDR1 and CDR2: SGHRS and YFSETQ. Trimming removed 0 bases from V and 7 bases from J; junction bases left unmatched: 7. For the CDR3, the DNA is TGCGCCAGCAGCTTGGTGGGACAGGGCATCTTCGGGGAGCTGTTTTTT. Translation gives CASSLVGQGIFGELFF.

This clone showed up just once. The chain is built from TRBV4-1 and TRBJ2-5; no clear D gene. Trimming removed 5 bases from V and 4 bases from J, with 11 bases in between. The CDR3 runs 13 residues. Germline CDR1 is MGHRA and CDR2 is YSYEKL. CDR3 DNA sequence: TGCGCCAGCAGCTCCCGCAGAGGAGAGACCCAGTACTTC. Its translation: CASSSRRGETQYF.

The chain uses TRBV12-5 and TRBJ1-1, with TRBD1 matching 8 bases. This CDR3 is built from 15 residues. V was pared by 6 bases and J by 0 bases, with 6 bases of the junction left unmatched. CDR1 and CDR2 from the germline V gene are LGHNT and FRNRAP. CDR3 loop: CASGRQGLMNTEAFF. As DNA, the CDR3 is TGTGCTAGTGGCAGACAGGGGCTCATGAACACTGAAGCTTTCTTT.

This chain uses TRBV10-1 with TRBJ2-3; D call uncertain. Looked up from germline, CDR1 is WNHNN and CDR2 is SYGVQD (reference sequence). The V end lost 0 bases, the J end lost 9 bases, and 10 bases lay between the germline ends. The CDR3 consists of 13 residues. The DNA for the CDR3 is TGCGCCAGCAGTGAGTCGCCAAGTGCGACGCAGTATTTT. Protein: CASSESPSATQYF.

This chain joins TRBV27 and TRBJ1-1; D possibly corresponds to TRBD1 (6 bases). Trimming took off 6 bases at V and 3 bases at J, with 17 bases between the two ends. This CDR3 has 15 residues. CDR1 and CDR2 from the germline V gene are MNHEY and SMNVEV (reference sequence). CDR3 residues: CASRAYTGTDTEAFF. The CDR3 nucleotides are TGTGCCAGCAGAGCCTATACAGGGACGGACACTGAAGCTTTCTTT.

The chain is built from TRBV6-5 and TRBJ2-7, with TRBD1 as a possible D gene (5 bases). The germline gives CDR1 MNHEY, CDR2 SVGAGI. The V and J ends lost 2 bases and 2 bases respectively, with 10 bases between them. This CDR3 has 14 residues. The CDR3: CASSYGQGPYEQYF. As DNA, the CDR3 is TGTGCCAGCAGTTACGGTCAGGGTCCCTACGAGCAGTACTTC.

The chain links TRBV3-1 (or the pseudogene TRBV3-2) to TRBJ1-5; no clear D gene. The V and J ends lost 1 base and 6 bases respectively, with 7 bases between them. This CDR3 contains 13 residues. Germline CDR1 LGHDT, CDR2 YNNKEL (reference sequence). CDR3 amino acids: CASSQAGFQPQHF. CDR3 sequence (DNA): TGTGCCAGCAGCCAAGCGGGGTTTCAGCCCCAGCATTTT.